The rows below give T cell receptor beta chains drawn from one sample of a study of blood T cells in healthy people across ages. TCRdb reanalysed the 5' RACE reads using MiXCR and keeps one entry per CDR3 protein. The sample contains about 720,000 distinct CDR3 sequences, 22% of which appear only once. What was sequenced was blood. Receptors originate from a man between 65 and 85 years old in good health. CDR3s include the opening cysteine and the closing phenylalanine or tryptophan. A D gene is named only where the DNA matches it firmly. Some rows mark clone size as missing; the rest say once, few, many or name a class of expanded clone.

J gene | V gene | clone size | D gene | CDR3 DNA | CDR3 protein
TRBJ2-1 | TRBV28 | NA | TRBD1 | TGTGCCAGCACCCCGACCGGGACAGGGATTAACCTGAGCTCCTACAATGAGCAGTTCTTC | CASTPTGTGINLSSYNEQFF
TRBJ2-5 | TRBV12-3/TRBV12-4 | NA | TRBD2 | TGTGCCAGCAGTTTTTTTGCGGGGGGGCAAGAGACCCAGTACTTC | CASSFFAGGQETQYF
TRBJ1-1 | TRBV4-1 | few | TRBD1 | TGCGCCAGCAGCCAAGAGGAGACAGGGGGAAATGAAGCTTTCTTT | CASSQEETGGNEAFF
TRBJ2-7 | TRBV28 | few | NA | TGTGCCAGCGGCAGAGGGGCCCTCTACGAGCAGTACTTC | CASGRGALYEQYF
TRBJ1-4 | TRBV7-2 | few | NA | TGTGCCAGCAGCACGGGGGGGTTTGCTGAAAAACTGTTTTTT | CASSTGGFAEKLFF
TRBJ1-2 | TRBV5-1 | NA | NA | TGCGCCAGCAGCTTACCGGGTCTTGACGGCTACACCTTC | CASSLPGLDGYTF
TRBJ1-6 | TRBV7-9 | few | NA | TGTGCCAGCGAAACCAGCTCGAATTCACCCCTCCACTTT | CASETSSNSPLHF
TRBJ1-2 | TRBV12-3/TRBV12-4 | once | NA | TGCGCCAGCAGTTGGGGCAGGGGAAGTGGTGGCTACACCTTC | CASSWGRGSGGYTF
TRBJ1-2 | TRBV20-1 | many | NA | TGCAGTGCTACCGAACTGAGGATGCTTGGGGGCTACACCTTC | CSATELRMLGGYTF
TRBJ1-4 | TRBV20-1 | few | TRBD1 | TGCAGTGCTAGAGGCCAGACAGGGGACCTTAATGAAAAACTGTTTTTT | CSARGQTGDLNEKLFF
TRBJ2-1 | TRBV6-6 | few | TRBD2 | TGTGCCAGCAGACTTGGGACTAGCGGGGGGCTGCCACTCTTC | CASRLGTSGGLPLF
TRBJ2-7 | TRBV5-1 | few | TRBD1 | TGCGCCAGCAGCTTGGCAGGACAGGCAAGCGGCGAGCAGTACTTC | CASSLAGQASGEQYF
TRBJ1-1 | TRBV13 | NA | NA | TGTGCCAGCAGCTTAGGAGTGTCGGCGATAGGGACTGAAGCTTTCTTT | CASSLGVSAIGTEAFF
TRBJ2-1 | TRBV3-1 | NA | NA | TGTGCCAGCAGTCAAGTAGCTCGGAATGAGCAGTTCTTC | CASSQVARNEQFF
TRBJ2-7 | TRBV3-1 | many | NA | TGTGCCAGCAAGTCACGCAGCGACTACGAGCAGTACTTC | CASKSRSDYEQYF
TRBJ2-7 | TRBV10-3 | NA | NA | TGTGCCATCAGTGTTGGCTCCTACGAGCAGTACTTC | CAISVGSYEQYF
TRBJ1-4 | TRBV5-6 | many | NA | TGTGCCAGCAGCTTGCGTGAACGGAGGAATGAAAAACTGTTTTTT | CASSLRERRNEKLFF
TRBJ2-2 | TRBV30 | few | NA | TGTGCCTGGAGGGGGCGGTCCACCGGGGAGCTGTTTTTT | CAWRGRSTGELFF
TRBJ1-1 | TRBV29-1 | NA | NA | TGCAGCGTTGAACCCCAACAGGGAACCGAAGCTTTCTTT | CSVEPQQGTEAFF
TRBJ2-3 | TRBV3-1 | few | TRBD2 | TGTGCCAGCAGCCAAGACATTCTAGCGGGAACGCAGTATTTT | CASSQDILAGTQYF
TRBJ1-6 | TRBV12-2 | NA | NA | TGTGCAAGTCGCCTCGAACGGGACAGTCCTTCACCCCTCCACTTT | CASRLERDSPSPLHF
TRBJ1-2 | TRBV30 | NA | NA | TGTGCCTGGAGTTTTTCCGGGAGCTATGGCTACACCTTC | CAWSFSGSYGYTF
TRBJ2-3 | TRBV20-1 | NA | NA | TGCAGTGCTCATCCTAGAACCGAGCAGGATACGCAGTATTTT | CSAHPRTEQDTQYF
TRBJ2-5 | TRBV29-1 | few | NA | TGCAGCGTGACTAGGAACACCCTGGAGCAGTACTTC | CSVTRNTLEQYF
TRBJ1-2 | TRBV7-9 | many | TRBD1 | TGTGCCAGCAGCTCAACCTCCGGGACAGGGGGTGCTAACTATGGCTACACCTTC | CASSSTSGTGGANYGYTF
TRBJ2-7 | TRBV20-1 | many | TRBD2 | TGCAGTGCTACCCGGACTAGCGGGGGCGGGTACGAGCAGTACTTC | CSATRTSGGGYEQYF
TRBJ2-7 | TRBV7-9 | NA | TRBD2 | TGCGCCAGCAGCGGGAGCGGCCTCGAGCAGTACTTC | CASSGSGLEQYF
TRBJ1-1 | TRBV20-1 | NA | NA | TGCAGTGCCGCGTCCGGAGCAAGTTACACTGAAGCTTTCTTT | CSAASGASYTEAFF
TRBJ2-7 | TRBV5-1 | NA | TRBD1 | TGCGCCAGCAGCCCAGGGACAGGCATTACCTACGAGCAGTACTTC | CASSPGTGITYEQYF
TRBJ2-5 | TRBV18 | NA | TRBD2 | TGTGCCAGCTCACCACAGCTGGGACTACCAAAACAAGAGACCCAGTACTTC | CASSPQLGLPKQETQYF
TRBJ2-5 | TRBV15 | NA | TRBD1 | TGTGCCACCAGTGGACAGGTTGGAGAGACCCAGTACTTC | CATSGQVGETQYF
TRBJ2-1 | TRBV11-1 | NA | TRBD2 | TGTGCCAGCAAAGGGACTAGCGGGAGCTCCCACAATGAGCAGTTCTTC | CASKGTSGSSHNEQFF
TRBJ1-5 | TRBV10-3 | NA | NA | TGTGCCATCAGTGACGGAGGACCCCAGCATTTT | CAISDGGPQHF
TRBJ2-4 | TRBV20-1 | few | TRBD1 | TGCAGTGCTAGAACCCTGGGACAGCAAAACATTCAGTACTTC | CSARTLGQQNIQYF
TRBJ2-3 | TRBV28 | few | NA | TGTGCCAGCAGTTTAGGAGGGGGGTTGACGACGACAGATACGCAGTATTTT | CASSLGGGLTTTDTQYF
TRBJ1-4 | TRBV7-9 | NA | NA | TGTGCCAGCAGCCAAGGCTCCGGGACACTTAGTGAAAAACTGTTTTTT | CASSQGSGTLSEKLFF
TRBJ2-2 | TRBV12-3/TRBV12-4 | few | TRBD2 | TGTGCCAGCACCACCGGGACTAGCGGGACGGGTACCCTTTGGAGGGAGCTGTTTTTT | CASTTGTSGTGTLWRELFF
TRBJ1-6 | TRBV6-5 | few | TRBD1 | TGTGCCAGCCAGGGGGGCACTCCGGCAGCTTCACCCCTCCACTTT | CASQGGTPAASPLHF
TRBJ2-1 | TRBV27 | NA | NA | TGTGCCAGCAGTTTAATAGGGGAAGAGCAGTTCTTC | CASSLIGEEQFF
TRBJ2-1 | TRBV9 | NA | NA | TGTGCCAGCAGCGTAGAGTTGGGGGCGGAGCAGTTCTTC | CASSVELGAEQFF
TRBJ1-2 | TRBV12-3/TRBV12-4 | few | NA | TGTGCCAGCAGCCCTCGACAAGGCCTGAGGGGCTACACCTTC | CASSPRQGLRGYTF
TRBJ2-1 | TRBV20-1 | few | NA | TGCAGTGCAGGGGAGGGGGCGAGCTCCTACAATGAGCAGTTCTTC | CSAGEGASSYNEQFF
TRBJ1-4 | TRBV20-1 | NA | NA | TGCAGTGGGGAGAGGGGGGGGGATGAAAAACTGTTTTTT | CSGERGGDEKLFF
TRBJ1-4 | TRBV6-5 | NA | NA | TGTGCCAGCAGGGACCGAAACAGCAATGAAAAACTGTTTTTT | CASRDRNSNEKLFF
TRBJ1-4 | TRBV2 | NA | NA | TGTGCCAGCGGTGGGACACTCGCAACTAATGAAAAACTGTTTTTT | CASGGTLATNEKLFF
TRBJ1-3 | TRBV10-3 | NA | TRBD1 | TGTGCCATCAGTGAGTTGCAGGGGGCGCAAGGAAACACCATATATTTT | CAISELQGAQGNTIYF
TRBJ2-3 | TRBV9 | NA | NA | TGTGCCAGCAGCCCCTGGCCTCGGGACCCCCCAGATACGCAGTATTTT | CASSPWPRDPPDTQYF